This T cell receptor (beta chain) was sequenced during a study of a mutant IDH1 vaccine in newly diagnosed glioma. Study as a whole: Vaccines were begun 4-6 weeks after radiotherapy alone, or with temozolomide cycles. Study-wide points: With respect to changes in top peripheral T cell clonotypes, pseudoprogression seemed unrelated.

Time point here: week 5, during vaccination. It was 300 ug of mutant IDH1 20-mer peptide that made up each vaccine dose, given with topical imiquimod. Those who donated had recent WHO grade 3 or 4 IDH1-mutant, ATRX-lost astrocytomas. Profiled with immunoSEQ multiplex PCR; TCRdb holds only in-frame clones, not every one. This sample has 25,000 to 30,000 clones; 70% to 90% occur once, and the top ten carry over 15%. Comment on this clone: Its antigen remains unknown.

The sample was PBMCs, taken from a glioma patient whose treatment included an IDH1 peptide vaccine. This receptor was identified in a man in his late teens or twenties with glioma.

For the CDR3, the DNA is TGTGCCAGCAGCGAAACAGGGGGAGGGACTGAAGCTTTCTTT. Residues: CASSETGGGTEAFF. The rearrangement links TRBV7-9 to TRBJ1-1; 8 bases map to TRBD1. CDR1 is SEHNR, CDR2 FQNEAQ, per germline (reference sequence). J gave up 5 bases and V 5 bases, and 7 bases lay outside the gene matches. CDR3 length: 14 residues. Variable domain in full (rest from reference TRBV7-9 and TRBJ1-1): DTGVSQNPRHKITKRGQNVTFRCDPISEHNRLYWYRQTLGQGPEFLTYFQNEAQLEKSRLLSDRFSAERPKGSFSTLEIQRTEQGDSAMYLCASSETGGGTEAFFGQGTRLTVV.